This T cell receptor (beta chain) was observed in a study of OX40 agonist ivuxolimab in advanced cancers. TCRdb's copy holds only in-frame clones and misses some; the assay was immunoSEQ multiplex PCR. The sample has about 80,000 clones, approximately 90% seen once. Germline CDR1 and CDR2: SGHDT and YYEEEE. The CDR3 covers 14 residues. The V end lost 3 bases, the J end lost 0 bases, and 7 bases lay between the germline ends. Note on this clone: The antigen remains undetermined.

Study results and caveats: Averaging showed that CD8+ T cells had more expanded clones than CD4+ did. Expansion of clones was among the lowest in partial responders at 0.1-3.0 mg/kg. Among expanded peripheral T cells, antigen specificity went undetermined.

This receptor was identified in an adult with an advanced solid tumor such as melanoma, head and neck, liver or kidney cancer. The chain carries TRBV5-6 and TRBJ1-5; the D gene is possibly TRBD1 (5 bases). Sequenced here: CD4+ or CD8+ T cells sorted from blood, sampled in a trial of the OX40 agonist ivuxolimab. The CDR3 loop reads CASSSGGSNQPQHF. The CDR3 bases are TGTGCCAGCAGCTCCGGGGGTAGCAATCAGCCCCAGCATTTT.